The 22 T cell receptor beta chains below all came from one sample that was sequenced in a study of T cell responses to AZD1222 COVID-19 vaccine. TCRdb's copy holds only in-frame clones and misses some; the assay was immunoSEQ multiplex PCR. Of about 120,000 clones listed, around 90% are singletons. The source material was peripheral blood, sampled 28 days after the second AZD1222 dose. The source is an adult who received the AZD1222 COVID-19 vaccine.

CDR3 bases: TGTGCCAGCAGCCGACGACAGGGGGGTAGCAATGAGCAGTTCTTC. Translating it yields CASSRRQGGSNEQFF. The gene calls are TRBV3-1 (or the pseudogene TRBV3-2) and TRBJ2-1; TRBD1 aligns across 9 bases. Germline V gene lookup returns CDR1 LGHDT and CDR2 YNNKEL (reference sequence). The ends lost 4 bases at V and 6 bases at J; junction bases unmatched: 7. This CDR3 is 15 amino acids long.

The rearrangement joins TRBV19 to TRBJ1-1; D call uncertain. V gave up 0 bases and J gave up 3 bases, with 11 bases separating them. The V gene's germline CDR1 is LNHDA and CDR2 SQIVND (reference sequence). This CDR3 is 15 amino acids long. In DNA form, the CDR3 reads TGTGCCAGTAGTATAGATAGCGACCACGACACTGAAGCTTTCTTT. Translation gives CASSIDSDHDTEAFF.

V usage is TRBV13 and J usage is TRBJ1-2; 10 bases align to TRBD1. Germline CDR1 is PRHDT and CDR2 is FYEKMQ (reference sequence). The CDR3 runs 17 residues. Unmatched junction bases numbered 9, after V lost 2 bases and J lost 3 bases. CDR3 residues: CASSLKGQGFFDYGYTF. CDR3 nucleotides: TGTGCCAGCAGCTTAAAGGGACAGGGGTTTTTTGACTATGGCTACACCTTC.

CDR3 sequence: CASSLPNYPQFF. CDR3 in DNA: TGTGCCAGCAGTTTACCCAACTACCCCCAGTTCTTC. The chain couples TRBV12-3 or TRBV12-4 to TRBJ2-1; D is uncertain. The V end lost 2 bases, the J end lost 13 bases, and 12 bases lay between the germline ends. There are 12 residues in the CDR3.

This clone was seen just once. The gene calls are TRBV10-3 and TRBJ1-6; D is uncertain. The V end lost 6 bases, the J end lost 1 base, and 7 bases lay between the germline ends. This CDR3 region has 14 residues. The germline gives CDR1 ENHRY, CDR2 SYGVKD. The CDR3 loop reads CAIREVSYNSPLHF. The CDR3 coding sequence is TGTGCCATCAGGGAAGTATCCTATAATTCACCCCTCCACTTT.

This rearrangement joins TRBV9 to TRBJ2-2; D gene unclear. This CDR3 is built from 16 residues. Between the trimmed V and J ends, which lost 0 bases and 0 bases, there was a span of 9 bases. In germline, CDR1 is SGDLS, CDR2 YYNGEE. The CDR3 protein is CASSVVPEPNTGELFF. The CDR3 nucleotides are TGTGCCAGCAGCGTAGTTCCGGAGCCGAACACCGGGGAGCTGTTTTTT.

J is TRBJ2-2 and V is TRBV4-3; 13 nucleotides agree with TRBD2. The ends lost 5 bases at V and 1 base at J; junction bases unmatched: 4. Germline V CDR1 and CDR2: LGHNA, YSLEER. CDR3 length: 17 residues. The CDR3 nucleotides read TGCGCCAGCAGCGGACTAGCGGGGGCCCTGAACACCGGGGAGCTGTTTTTT. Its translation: CASSGLAGALNTGELFF.

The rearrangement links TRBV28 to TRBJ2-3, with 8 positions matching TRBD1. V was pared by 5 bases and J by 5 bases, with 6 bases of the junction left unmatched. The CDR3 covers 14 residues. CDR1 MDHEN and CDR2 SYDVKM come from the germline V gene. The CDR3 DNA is TGTGCCAGCAGTCGGACAGGGACAAAAGATACGCAGTATTTT. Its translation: CASSRTGTKDTQYF.

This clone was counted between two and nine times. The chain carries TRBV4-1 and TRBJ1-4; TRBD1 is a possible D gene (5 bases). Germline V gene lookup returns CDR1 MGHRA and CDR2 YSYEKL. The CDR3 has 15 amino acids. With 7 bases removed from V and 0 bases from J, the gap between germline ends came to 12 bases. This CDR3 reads CASNRPGATNEKLFF. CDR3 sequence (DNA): TGCGCCAGCAACCGACCGGGGGCAACTAATGAAAAACTGTTTTTT.

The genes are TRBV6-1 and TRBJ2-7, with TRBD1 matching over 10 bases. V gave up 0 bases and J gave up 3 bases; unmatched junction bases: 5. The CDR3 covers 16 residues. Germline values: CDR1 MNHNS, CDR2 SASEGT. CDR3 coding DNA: TGTGCCAGCAGTGAAGCAGGGACAGGGGTACTCTACGAGCAGTACTTC. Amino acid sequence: CASSEAGTGVLYEQYF.

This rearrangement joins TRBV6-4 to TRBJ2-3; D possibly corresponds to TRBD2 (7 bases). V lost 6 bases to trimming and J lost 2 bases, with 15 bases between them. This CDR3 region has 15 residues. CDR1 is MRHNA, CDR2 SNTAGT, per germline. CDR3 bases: TGTGCCAGCAGCCCCGGGGGGCTTGCCACAGATACGCAGTATTTT. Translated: CASSPGGLATDTQYF.

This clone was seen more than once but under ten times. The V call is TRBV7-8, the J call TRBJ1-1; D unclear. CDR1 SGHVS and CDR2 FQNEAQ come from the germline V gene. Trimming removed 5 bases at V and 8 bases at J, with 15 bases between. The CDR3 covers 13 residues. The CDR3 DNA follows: TGTGCCAGCAGCCCAAGCGGAAGCGGCGAAGCTTTCTTT. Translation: CASSPSGSGEAFF.

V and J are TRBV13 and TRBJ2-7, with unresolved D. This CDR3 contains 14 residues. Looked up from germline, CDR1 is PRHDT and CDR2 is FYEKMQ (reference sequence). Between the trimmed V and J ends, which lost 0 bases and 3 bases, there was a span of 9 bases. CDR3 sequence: CASSLGQASYEQYF. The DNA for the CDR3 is TGTGCCAGCAGCTTAGGGCAGGCCAGCTACGAGCAGTACTTC. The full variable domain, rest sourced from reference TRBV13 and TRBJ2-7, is AAGVIQSPRHLIKEKRETATLKCYPIPRHDTVYWYQQGPGQDPQFLISFYEKMQSDKGSIPDRFSAQQFSDYHSELNMSSLELGDSALYFCASSLGQASYEQYFGPGTRLTVT.

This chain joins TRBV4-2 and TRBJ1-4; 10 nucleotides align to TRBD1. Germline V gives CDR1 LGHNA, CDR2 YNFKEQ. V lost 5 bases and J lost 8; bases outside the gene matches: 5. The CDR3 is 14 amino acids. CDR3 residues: CASSFGTGVEKLFF. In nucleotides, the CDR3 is TGTGCCAGCAGCTTTGGGACAGGGGTAGAAAAACTGTTTTTT.

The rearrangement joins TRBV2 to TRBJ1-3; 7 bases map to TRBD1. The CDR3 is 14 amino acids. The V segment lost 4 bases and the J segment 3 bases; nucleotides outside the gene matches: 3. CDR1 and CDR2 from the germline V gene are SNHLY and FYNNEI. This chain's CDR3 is CASSGQGFGNTIYF. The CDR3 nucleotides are TGTGCCAGCAGTGGACAGGGATTTGGAAACACCATATATTTT.

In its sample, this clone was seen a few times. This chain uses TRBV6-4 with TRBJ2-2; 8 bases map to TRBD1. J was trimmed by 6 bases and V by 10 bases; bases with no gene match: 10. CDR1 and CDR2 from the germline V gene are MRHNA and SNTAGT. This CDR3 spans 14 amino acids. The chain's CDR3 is CAILGQVTPGELFF. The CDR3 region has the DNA TGTGCCATATTGGGACAGGTTACTCCCGGGGAGCTGTTTTTT.

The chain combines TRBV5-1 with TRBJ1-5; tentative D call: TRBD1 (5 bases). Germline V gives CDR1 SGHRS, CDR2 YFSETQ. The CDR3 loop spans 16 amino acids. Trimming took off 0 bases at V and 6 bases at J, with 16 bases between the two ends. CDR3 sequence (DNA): TGCGCCAGCAGCTTGGATTCGATGGCAGGGAGTCAGCCCCAGCATTTT. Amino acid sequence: CASSLDSMAGSQPQHF.

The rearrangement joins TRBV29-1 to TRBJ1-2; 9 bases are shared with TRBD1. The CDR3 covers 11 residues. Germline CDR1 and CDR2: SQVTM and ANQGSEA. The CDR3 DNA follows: TGCAGTGGGGGACAGGGTGATGGCTACACCTTC. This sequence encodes CSGGQGDGYTF.

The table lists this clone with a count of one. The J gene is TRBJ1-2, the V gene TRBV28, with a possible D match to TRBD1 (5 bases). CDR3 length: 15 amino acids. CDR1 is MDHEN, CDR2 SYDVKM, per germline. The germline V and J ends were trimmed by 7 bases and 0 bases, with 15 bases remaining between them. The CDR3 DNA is TGTGCCAGCACCAGTAGGGGTTCAGCTAACTATGGCTACACCTTC. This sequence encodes CASTSRGSANYGYTF.

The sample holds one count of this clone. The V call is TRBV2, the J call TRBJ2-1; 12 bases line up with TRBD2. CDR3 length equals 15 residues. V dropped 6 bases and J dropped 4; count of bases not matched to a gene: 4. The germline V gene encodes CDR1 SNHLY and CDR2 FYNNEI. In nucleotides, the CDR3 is TGTGCCAGCAGGTCCCTAGCGGGGGGGTACAATGAGCAGTTCTTC. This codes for CASRSLAGGYNEQFF. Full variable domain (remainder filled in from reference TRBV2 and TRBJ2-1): EPEVTQTPSHQVTQMGQEVILRCVPISNHLYFYWYRQILGQKVEFLVSFYNNEISEKSEIFDDQFSVERPDGSNFTLKIRSTKLEDSAMYFCASRSLAGGYNEQFFGPGTRLTVL.

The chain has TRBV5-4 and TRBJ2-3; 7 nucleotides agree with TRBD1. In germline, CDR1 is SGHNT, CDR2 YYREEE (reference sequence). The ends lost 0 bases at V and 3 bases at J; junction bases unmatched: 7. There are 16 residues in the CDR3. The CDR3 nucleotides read TGTGCCAGCAGCTTGGATCCGGACAGGAGAACAGATACGCAGTATTTT. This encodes CASSLDPDRRTDTQYF.

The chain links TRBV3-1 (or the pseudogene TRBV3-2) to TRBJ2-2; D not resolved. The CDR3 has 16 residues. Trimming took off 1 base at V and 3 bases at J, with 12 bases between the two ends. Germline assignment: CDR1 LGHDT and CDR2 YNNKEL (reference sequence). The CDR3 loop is CASSQVVGPDTGELFF. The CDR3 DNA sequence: TGTGCCAGCAGCCAAGTCGTAGGGCCAGACACCGGGGAGCTGTTTTTT.